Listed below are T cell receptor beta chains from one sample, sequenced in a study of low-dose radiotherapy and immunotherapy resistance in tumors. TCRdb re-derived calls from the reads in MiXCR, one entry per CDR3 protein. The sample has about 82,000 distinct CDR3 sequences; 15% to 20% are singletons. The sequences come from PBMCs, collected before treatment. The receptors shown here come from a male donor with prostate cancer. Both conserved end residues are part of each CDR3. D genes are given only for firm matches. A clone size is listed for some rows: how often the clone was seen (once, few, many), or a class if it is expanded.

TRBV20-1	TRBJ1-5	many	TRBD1	TGCAGTGCTAGCCGGGCCGGGACAGGGGGCTTTCAGCCCCAGCATTTT	CSASRAGTGGFQPQHF
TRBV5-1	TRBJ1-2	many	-	TGCGCCAGCAGCTTGCAACAGACAGGCTATGGCTACACCTTC	CASSLQQTGYGYTF
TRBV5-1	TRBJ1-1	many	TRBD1	TGCGCCAGCAGCTTATCCACCGGGACAGTTAACACTGAAGCTTTCTTT	CASSLSTGTVNTEAFF
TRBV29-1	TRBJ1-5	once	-	TGCAGCGTTTCAGTAGGGAGCAATCAGCCCCAGCATTTT	CSVSVGSNQPQHF
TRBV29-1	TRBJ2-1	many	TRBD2	TGCAGCACTAGCGGGAGTCTTCGTAATGAGCAGTTCTTC	CSTSGSLRNEQFF
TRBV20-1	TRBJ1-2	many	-	TGCAGTGCTAGAGGGGAAACCGGGGGCTACACCTTC	CSARGETGGYTF
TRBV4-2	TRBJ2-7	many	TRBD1	TGTGCCAGCAGCCAGGCGGGACAGGCCTACGAGCAGTACTTC	CASSQAGQAYEQYF
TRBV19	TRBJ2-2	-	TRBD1	TGTGCCAGTAGGCCCAGGGACAGGGGGCTGTTGGGGGAGCTGTTTTTT	CASRPRDRGLLGELFF
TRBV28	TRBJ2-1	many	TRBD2	TGTGCCAGCAGCCCTAGGGGGAGCGGGAGGCGCAATGAGCAGTTCTTC	CASSPRGSGRRNEQFF
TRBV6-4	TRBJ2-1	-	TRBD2	TGTGCCAGCAGGCCGACTAGCGGGGGGGCCGGTGAGCAGTTCTTC	CASRPTSGGAGEQFF
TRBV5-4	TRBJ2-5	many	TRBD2	TGTGCCAGCAGCTTGGGTTCTAGCGGTTCAGAGACCCAGTACTTC	CASSLGSSGSETQYF
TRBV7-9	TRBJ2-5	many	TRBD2	TGTGCCAGCAGCACGCTTCTAGCGGGAGGCAGAGAGACCCAGTACTTC	CASSTLLAGGRETQYF
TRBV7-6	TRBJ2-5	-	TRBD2	TGTGCCAGCAGCTTCGGTTCGTCTAGCGGGGGGGTCCAAGAGACCCAGTACTTC	CASSFGSSSGGVQETQYF
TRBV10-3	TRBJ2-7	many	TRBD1	TGTGCCATCAGTGGCCGGGACAGGGACTACGAGCAGTACTTC	CAISGRDRDYEQYF
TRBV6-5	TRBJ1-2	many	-	TGTGCCAGCAGTTACTCGGCGGGTCTTCAAACTTCGATCCGAACTAACTATGGCTACACCTTC	CASSYSAGLQTSIRTNYGYTF
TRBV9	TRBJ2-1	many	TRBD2	TGTGCCAGCAGCACACTAGCGGGGGAGTACAATGAGCAGTTCTTC	CASSTLAGEYNEQFF
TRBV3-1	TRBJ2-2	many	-	TGTGCCAGCAGCCAAGATGTTATAAACAGGGTCACCGGGGAGCTGTTTTTT	CASSQDVINRVTGELFF
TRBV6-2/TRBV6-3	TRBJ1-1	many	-	TGTGCCAGCAGGGATAGACAGTCCCCTGAAGCTTTCTTT	CASRDRQSPEAFF
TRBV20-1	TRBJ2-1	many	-	TGCAGTGCTAGAGATTCTGAACGGTTGAACGGCGATGAGCAGTTCTTC	CSARDSERLNGDEQFF
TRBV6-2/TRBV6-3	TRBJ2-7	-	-	TGTGCCAGCAACAATTACGAGCAGTACTTC	CASNNYEQYF
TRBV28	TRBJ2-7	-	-	TGTGCCAGCCTGGGACTTAGGTCCTACGAGCAGTACTTC	CASLGLRSYEQYF
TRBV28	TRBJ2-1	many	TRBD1	TGTGCCAGCAGTTTAAAACAGGGGGCGCCCTACAATGAGCAGTTCTTC	CASSLKQGAPYNEQFF
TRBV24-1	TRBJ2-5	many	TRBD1	TGTGCCACCAGTGACGCGGACAGGGGGAAAGAGACCCAGTACTTC	CATSDADRGKETQYF
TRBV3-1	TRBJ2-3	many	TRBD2	TGTGCCAGCAGCCGGCGGACTAGCGGGGGAGTGGATACGCAGTATTTT	CASSRRTSGGVDTQYF
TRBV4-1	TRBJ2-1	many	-	TGCGCCAGCAGCCAAGAATTTATGGTCAATGAGCAGTTCTTC	CASSQEFMVNEQFF
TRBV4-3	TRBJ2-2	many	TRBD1	TGCGCCAGCAGCCAAGACGCCCACCCCGGGACAGGAGTGTCGCGGGAGCTGTTTTTT	CASSQDAHPGTGVSRELFF
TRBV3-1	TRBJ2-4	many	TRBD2	TGTGCCAGCAGCCAAGATTGGGGGACTAGACCAAACATTCAGTACTTC	CASSQDWGTRPNIQYF
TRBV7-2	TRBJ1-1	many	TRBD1	TGTGCCAGCAGCGCCCAGACAGGGGGCACTGAAGCTTTCTTT	CASSAQTGGTEAFF
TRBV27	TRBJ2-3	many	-	TGTGCCAGCAGTTTGGGGAGGACCCGAACAGATACGCAGTATTTT	CASSLGRTRTDTQYF
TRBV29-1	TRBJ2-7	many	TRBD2	TGCAGCGTTGAAACCGGGACTAGCGGGACCTACGGGGAGCAGTACTTC	CSVETGTSGTYGEQYF
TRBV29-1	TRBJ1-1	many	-	TGCAGCGTTGAAGATTTGGGGCCGCGGGCTTTCTTT	CSVEDLGPRAFF
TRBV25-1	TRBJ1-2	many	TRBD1	TGTGCCAGCAGTGTTACAGGGGATGGCTACACCTTC	CASSVTGDGYTF
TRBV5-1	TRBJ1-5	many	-	TGCGCCAGCAGCTTGGACGGGGGCGATACTCAGCCCCAGCATTTT	CASSLDGGDTQPQHF
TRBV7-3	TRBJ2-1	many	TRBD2	TGTGCCAGCAGCTCGGGACTAGCGGGAGGCCAGCAGTTCTTC	CASSSGLAGGQQFF
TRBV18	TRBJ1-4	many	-	TGTGCCAGCTCACCACCGAACTCAAGAGGTGAAAAACTGTTTTTT	CASSPPNSRGEKLFF
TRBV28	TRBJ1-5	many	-	TGTGCCAGCAATCCAAACAGGGTTGGTCAGCCCCAGCATTTT	CASNPNRVGQPQHF
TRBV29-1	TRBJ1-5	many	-	TGCAGCGTTGAGCCAGAACCGGGACACATGAATCAGCCCCAGCATTTT	CSVEPEPGHMNQPQHF
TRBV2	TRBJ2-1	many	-	TGTGCCAGCAGTGAATTCCGGGACAATGAGCAGTTCTTC	CASSEFRDNEQFF
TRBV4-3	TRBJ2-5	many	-	TGCGCCAGCAGCTCCACAACGGGCAGTTGGGCCCAGTACTTC	CASSSTTGSWAQYF
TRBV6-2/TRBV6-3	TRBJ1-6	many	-	TGTGCCAGCAGTTATAATGACCGCACTTCCCACTTT	CASSYNDRTSHF
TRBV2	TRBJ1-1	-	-	TGTGCCAGCAATGGGCATCTGAACACTGAAGCTTTCTTT	CASNGHLNTEAFF